A selection of T cell receptor beta chains follows, all from one sample in a study of blood T cell repertoires in COVID-19. TCRdb's copy holds only in-frame clones and misses some; the assay was immunoSEQ multiplex PCR. The sample holds 350,000 to 450,000 clones, approximately 89% seen once. The specimen was peripheral blood. These receptors were collected from a woman aged 40 to 50 with COVID-19, enrolled during active disease. The CDR3 runs from the conserved cysteine through the conserved F or W. A D gene is named only where the DNA matches it firmly. Where a row states a size, it is once, few, many or the class of an expanded clone; other rows omit it.

15	TRBV19	TRBJ1-3	.	.	CASSMSRGSGNTIYF	TGTGCCAGTAGTATGAGTAGGGGCTCTGGAAACACCATATATTTT
14	TRBV18	TRBJ2-7	.	.	CASSPPGLLYEQYF	TGTGCCAGCTCTCCTCCGGGACTCCTATACGAGCAGTACTTC
14	TRBV28	TRBJ1-1	.	.	CASGPPTDNTEAFF	TGTGCCAGCGGCCCACCGACTGATAACACTGAAGCTTTCTTT
16	TRBV19	TRBJ1-4	.	.	CASSIRTPGGAEKLFF	TGTGCCAGTAGTATCCGGACTCCAGGCGGGGCGGAAAAACTGTTTTTT
16	TRBV5-4	TRBJ2-1	.	TRBD1	CASSFRTGTGLNEQFF	TGTGCCAGCAGCTTTAGAACCGGGACAGGGCTCAATGAGCAGTTCTTC
14	TRBV19	TRBJ2-7	.	TRBD2	CASSASGTSYEQYF	TGTGCCAGTAGTGCTAGCGGGACCTCCTACGAGCAGTACTTC
18	TRBV7-8	TRBJ1-6	.	.	CASSLAGTRSSYNSPLHF	TGTGCCAGCAGCTTAGCCGGGACAAGGAGCTCCTATAATTCACCCCTCCACTTT
15	TRBV4-1	TRBJ2-3	.	.	CASSQVGQGTDTQYF	TGCGCCAGCAGCCAAGTAGGGCAGGGGACAGATACGCAGTATTTT
15	TRBV30	TRBJ1-5	.	.	CAWSVQGAGNQPQHF	TGTGCCTGGAGTGTACAAGGAGCAGGCAATCAGCCCCAGCATTTT
15	TRBV28	TRBJ2-5	.	.	CASSLTQGIGETQYF	TGTGCCAGCAGCCTGACGCAGGGGATAGGGGAGACCCAGTACTTC
19	TRBV5-1	TRBJ2-5	.	TRBD2	CASSLRGLAGGDTRGTQYF	TGCGCCAGCAGCTTGAGGGGACTAGCGGGAGGGGACACCCGGGGGACCCAGTACTTC
14	TRBV6-5	TRBJ1-5	once	TRBD1	CASSQRQGHQPQHF	TGTGCCAGCAGTCAACGACAGGGTCATCAGCCCCAGCATTTT
16	TRBV18	TRBJ2-5	.	TRBD1	CASSPRDRRIQETQYF	TGTGCCAGCTCACCACGGGACAGGCGCATCCAAGAGACCCAGTACTTC
14	TRBV7-2	TRBJ1-2	.	.	CASSLGHDNYGYTF	TGTGCCAGCAGCTTAGGACACGATAACTATGGCTACACCTTC
13	TRBV2	TRBJ1-6	.	.	CASSDLEDSPLHF	TGTGCCAGCAGTGACCTGGAGGACTCACCCCTCCACTTT
16	TRBV23-1	TRBJ1-5	.	.	CATARQVRGSNQPQHF	TGCGCCACCGCCCGGCAGGTCCGGGGAAGCAATCAGCCCCAGCATTTT
15	TRBV6-4	TRBJ2-3	.	.	CASSDSEGGTDTQYF	TGTGCCAGCAGTGACTCGGAGGGTGGGACAGATACGCAGTATTTT
16	TRBV19	TRBJ1-5	.	TRBD1	CASSFRDRGNNQPQHF	TGTGCCAGTAGTTTTCGGGACAGGGGGAACAATCAGCCCCAGCATTTT
14	TRBV7-2	TRBJ1-1	once	.	CASSLYLGDTEAFF	TGTGCCAGCAGCTTATATCTAGGGGACACTGAAGCTTTCTTT
15	TRBV5-6	TRBJ1-1	.	.	CASSYGDTMNTEAFF	TGTGCCAGCAGCTATGGGGACACCATGAACACTGAAGCTTTCTTT
13	TRBV27	TRBJ1-2	.	TRBD1	CASSFQGAGGYTF	TGTGCCAGCAGTTTCCAGGGGGCAGGCGGCTACACCTTC
13	TRBV29-1	TRBJ1-6	few	.	CSVCGAKGSPLHF	TGCAGCGTTTGCGGGGCTAAGGGTTCACCCCTCCACTTT
11	TRBV19	TRBJ1-2	.	.	CASSRGYGYTF	TGTGCCAGTAGTCGGGGGTATGGCTACACCTTC
14	TRBV4-3	TRBJ2-1	once	.	CASSQDGLASEQFF	TGCGCCAGCAGCCAAGACGGGCTAGCAAGTGAGCAGTTCTTC
16	TRBV28	TRBJ2-1	.	TRBD1	CASFETRDRDDNEQFF	TGTGCCAGCTTTGAAACTCGGGACAGGGATGACAATGAGCAGTTCTTC
16	TRBV10-2	TRBJ1-2	.	TRBD1	CASSPGQGALGYGYTF	TGCGCCAGCAGTCCGGGACAGGGGGCTCTAGGCTATGGCTACACCTTC
15	TRBV9	TRBJ1-2	few	.	CASNLPGTAGNGYTF	TGTGCCAGCAACCTTCCCGGGACGGCGGGGAATGGCTACACCTTC
13	TRBV6-5	TRBJ1-1	.	.	CASSLPGMTEAFF	TGTGCCAGCAGTCTCCCAGGGATGACTGAAGCTTTCTTT
13	TRBV7-8	TRBJ2-5	.	TRBD1	CASSGTGGETQYF	TGTGCCAGCAGCGGGACAGGGGGAGAGACCCAGTACTTC
15	TRBV6-1	TRBJ1-2	.	.	CASTNERRSNYGYTF	TGTGCCAGCACCAACGAGAGGAGATCTAACTATGGCTACACCTTC
14	TRBV9	TRBJ1-4	.	.	CASSQGPVGEKLFF	TGTGCCAGCAGCCAGGGGCCCGTCGGTGAAAAACTGTTTTTT
14	TRBV7-3	TRBJ1-1	.	.	CASSFGGPNTEAFF	TGTGCCAGCAGCTTCGGGGGGCCCAACACTGAAGCTTTCTTT
16	TRBV19	TRBJ2-2	.	TRBD1	CASKPDRGRNTGELFF	TGTGCCAGCAAACCTGACAGGGGGCGCAACACCGGGGAGCTGTTTTTT
15	TRBV6-2/TRBV6-3	TRBJ1-5	.	.	CASSPGTYSNQPQHF	TGTGCCAGCAGTCCCGGGACATATAGCAATCAGCCCCAGCATTTT
16	TRBV30	TRBJ2-3	once	TRBD2	CAWSRDSGGHTDTQYF	TGTGCCTGGAGCAGAGATAGCGGGGGGCACACAGATACGCAGTATTTT
14	TRBV29-1	TRBJ2-1	.	TRBD2	CSVEGTSEYNEQFF	TGCAGCGTTGAAGGGACTAGCGAGTACAATGAGCAGTTCTTC
16	TRBV4-3	TRBJ1-2	.	.	CASSQDWGNRLDGYTF	TGCGCCAGCAGCCAAGATTGGGGCAATAGGCTGGATGGCTACACCTTC
16	TRBV5-1	TRBJ1-6	.	.	CASSPRGGLSYSPLHF	TGCGCCAGCAGCCCCCGGGGGGGGCTGAGTTATTCACCCCTCCACTTT
12	TRBV18	TRBJ1-2	few	TRBD1	CASSPDREGYTF	TGTGCCAGCTCCCCCGACAGGGAGGGCTACACCTTC
13	TRBV27	TRBJ1-5	.	.	CASSLGLNQPQHF	TGTGCCAGCAGTTTAGGGCTCAATCAGCCCCAGCATTTT
17	TRBV5-1	TRBJ2-3	.	TRBD1	CASSLDLRGRRTDTQYF	TGCGCCAGCAGCTTGGACCTGAGGGGGCGCCGCACAGATACGCAGTATTTT
17	TRBV19	TRBJ2-7	.	TRBD2	CARKGLAGEFSSYEQYF	TGTGCCAGGAAGGGACTAGCGGGAGAATTTAGCTCCTACGAGCAGTACTTC
18	TRBV18	TRBJ1-5	.	TRBD1	CASSPRRQGVDSNQPQHF	TGTGCCAGCTCACCACGGCGACAGGGGGTAGATAGCAATCAGCCCCAGCATTTT
17	TRBV28	TRBJ1-1	.	.	CASSSFMALTTYTEAFF	TGTGCCAGCAGTTCCTTTATGGCCCTCACCACCTACACTGAAGCTTTCTTT
15	TRBV27	TRBJ1-4	.	TRBD1	CASSQGERANEKLFF	TGTGCCAGCTCTCAGGGGGAGAGGGCTAATGAAAAACTGTTTTTT
15	TRBV7-9	TRBJ2-2	.	.	CASSFTGMNTGELFF	TGTGCCAGCAGCTTTACAGGGATGAACACCGGGGAGCTGTTTTTT
17	TRBV11-3	TRBJ2-1	.	TRBD1	CASSFTRDRERVNEQFF	TGTGCCAGCAGCTTTACCCGGGACAGGGAAAGGGTCAATGAGCAGTTCTTC
13	TRBV7-2	TRBJ2-1	.	.	CASSLSPGYEQFF	TGTGCCAGCAGCCTTTCCCCAGGGTATGAGCAGTTCTTC
15	TRBV28	TRBJ1-2	.	.	CASSLFLLQDYGYTF	TGTGCCAGCAGTTTGTTCCTACTCCAGGACTATGGCTACACCTTC
11	TRBV12-3/TRBV12-4	TRBJ1-5	.	.	CASSLLGPQHF	TGTGCCAGCAGTTTGCTCGGGCCCCAGCATTTT
14	TRBV9	TRBJ2-1	.	.	CASSARPVGDEQFF	TGTGCCAGCAGCGCACGACCTGTAGGGGATGAGCAGTTCTTC
17	TRBV19	TRBJ2-6	few	.	CASSNPRGYTGANVLTF	TGTGCCAGTAGTAATCCCAGGGGTTATACTGGGGCCAACGTCCTGACTTTC
17	TRBV5-6	TRBJ2-1	.	.	CASSLASEYREGNEQFF	TGTGCCAGCAGCTTGGCCTCGGAGTACAGGGAGGGGAATGAGCAGTTCTTC
15	TRBV21-1	TRBJ1-5	.	.	CASSTRDRDNQPQHF	TGTGCCAGCAGCACCCGGGACAGGGACAATCAGCCCCAGCATTTT
13	TRBV12-3/TRBV12-4	TRBJ1-1	few	TRBD1	CASRFGQGNEAFF	TGTGCCAGCAGGTTCGGACAGGGTAATGAAGCTTTCTTT
14	TRBV18	TRBJ2-7	.	TRBD1	CASSPGTGAYEQYF	TGTGCCAGCTCACCAGGGACAGGTGCCTACGAGCAGTACTTC
14	TRBV5-6	TRBJ1-1	once	.	CASSWGLVNTEAFF	TGTGCCAGCAGCTGGGGACTGGTGAACACTGAAGCTTTCTTT
16	TRBV5-6	TRBJ1-2	few	TRBD1	CASSPTLGQPQYGYTF	TGTGCCAGCAGCCCGACCTTGGGACAGCCCCAGTATGGCTACACCTTC